What follows are 7 T cell receptor beta chains derived from one specimen sequenced in a study of blood T cells in healthy people across ages. With a J-beta primer mix and a sample-barcoded 5' primer, a second PCR ran roughly 7 to 11 cycles. From the 5' RACE reads, TCRdb called clonotypes with MiXCR, one entry per CDR3 protein. This sample has more than 900,000 distinct CDR3 sequences, with about 28% found just once. These same records also appear under a second study, on T cells of mothers and their children.

Sequencing was performed on blood. Receptor source: a woman between 40 and 55 years old in good health.

This clonotype was detected many times. The V and J genes are TRBV11-1 and TRBJ2-5, with 7 bases matching TRBD1. CDR3 size: 15 residues. V lost 4 bases and J lost 5; bases outside the gene matches: 10. CDR1 SGHAT and CDR2 FQDESV come from the germline V gene (reference sequence). The CDR3: CASSSGDSAWETQYF. CDR3 nucleotides: TGTGCCAGCAGCTCCGGGGACAGCGCGTGGGAGACCCAGTACTTC.

The table lists this clonotype with a few counts. V and J are TRBV5-4 and TRBJ1-1; D is unresolved. Germline V CDR1 and CDR2: SGHNT, YYREEE (reference sequence). The CDR3 spans 15 residues. V gave up 0 bases and J gave up 1 base, with 10 bases separating them. The CDR3 bases are TGTGCCAGCAGCTTGGCCCCGGCAGAGAACACTGAAGCTTTCTTT. Translation: CASSLAPAENTEAFF.

Ten or more counts support this clonotype. The chain is built from TRBV10-3 and TRBJ2-5; 7 bases agree with TRBD1. This CDR3 has 13 residues. V lost 6 bases, J lost 1 base, and 2 bases stayed unmatched. CDR1 and CDR2 (germline): ENHRY, SYGVKD. This CDR3 reads CAIRRGLQETQYF. DNA for the CDR3: TGTGCCATCAGGAGGGGGCTCCAAGAGACCCAGTACTTC.

This clonotype was picked up a small number of times. This sequence joins TRBV3-1 and TRBJ2-1; a possible D gene is TRBD2 (5 bases). The CDR3 is 13 residues long. The V end was cut by 4 bases, the J end by 12 bases, with 16 bases between. Per germline, CDR1 LGHDT and CDR2 YNNKEL (reference sequence). The CDR3 here is CASSRGPRAGQFF. As DNA, the CDR3 is TGTGCCAGCAGCCGAGGGCCGAGGGCAGGGCAGTTCTTC.

Regarding this clonotype: This sequence may be a read error, since a much larger clone differs from it by one base. This chain joins TRBV6-5 and TRBJ2-6; D gene uncertain. Per germline, CDR1 MNHEY and CDR2 SVGAGI. CDR3 length equals 15 residues. V was pared by 11 bases and J by 0 bases, with 14 bases between. The CDR3 region is CACTQYSSGANVLTF. In nucleotides, the CDR3 is TGTGCCTGCACCCAGTATAGCTCTGGGGCCAACGTCCTGACTTTC.

This clonotype was observed a few times. This chain connects TRBV7-2 to TRBJ2-3; D perhaps matches TRBD1 (7 bases). The CDR3 is 15 amino acids. Trimming left V 5 bases short and J 0 bases short, with 12 bases between. The germline V gene encodes CDR1 SGHTA and CDR2 FQGNSA. CDR3 in amino acids: CASSPQGTSTDTQYF. CDR3 DNA sequence: TGTGCCAGCAGCCCACAGGGGACTAGCACAGATACGCAGTATTTT.

This clonotype was detected ten times or more. This chain joins TRBV6-6 and TRBJ2-7; maybe TRBD2 (6 bases). The CDR3 consists of 15 residues. V was trimmed by 2 bases and J by 2 bases, leaving 13 bases between them. In germline, CDR1 is MNHNY, CDR2 SVGAGI (reference sequence). CDR3 residues: CASSYTSGVTYEQYF. The CDR3 DNA sequence: TGTGCCAGCAGTTACACCTCGGGGGTTACCTACGAGCAGTACTTC.